Below, one T cell receptor (beta chain) is given with its context. The authors negatively isolated CD8+ and CD4+ T cells and FACS-enriched TEMRA cells. This specimen comes from a study of CD8 T cells in Susac syndrome. V gave up 3 bases and J gave up 0 bases; unmatched junction bases: 7. The CDR3 sequence is 16 residues long. Random hexamers primed reverse transcription of about 0.45 to 1 ug RNA. Via MiXCR, TCRdb re-called the immunoSEQ multiplex PCR reads, giving one row per CDR3 protein. The sample has some 200,000 distinct CDR3 sequences, nearly 95% seen once. The chain links TRBV23-1 to TRBJ1-2; 7 bases agree with TRBD1. TRBV23-1 is assigned to the ORF class and has an uncertain function. The receptor was derived from a human donor with multiple sclerosis. Sequencing was done on a sample of CD4+ T cells from PBMCs. The CDR3 nucleotides read TGCGCCAGCAGTCAGAGCAGGGGGAAGTCTAACTATGGCTACACCTTC. This codes for CASSQSRGKSNYGYTF.